These 26 T cell receptor beta chains came from one sample sequenced in a study of CD8+CD57+ T cells in acquired aplastic anemia. TCR beta VDJ and CDR3 profiles were obtained from a genomic DNA template. TCRdb passed the reads through MiXCR, listing each CDR3 protein once. The top ten clones hold roughly 46% of a sample with 150,000 to 200,000 distinct CDR3 sequences, 55% to 70% of them seen once. Input material: sorted CD4+, CD8+, or CD8+CD57+ T cells (not recorded which) from PBMCs. These receptors all come from a human donor with severe aplastic anemia or a healthy control (not recorded which).

This chain links TRBV5-1 with TRBJ2-5; 10 nucleotides line up with TRBD2. Germline V lookup: CDR1 SGHRS, CDR2 YFSETQ. V trimming: 0 bases; J trimming: 5 bases; junction bases outside the gene matches: 4. The CDR3 totals 15 residues. The CDR3 here is CASSLALAGDETQYF. CDR3 coding DNA: TGCGCCAGCAGCTTGGCTCTAGCGGGGGACGAGACCCAGTACTTC.

J is TRBJ1-5 and V is TRBV7-2; D gene unclear. Looked up from germline, CDR1 is SGHTA and CDR2 is FQGNSA. There are 13 residues in the CDR3. The V gene lost 7 bases and the J gene lost 3 bases, with 10 bases spanning the gap. CDR3 residues: CASKTTANQPQHF. DNA of the CDR3: TGTGCCAGCAAGACGACGGCCAATCAGCCCCAGCATTTT.

At least ten counts were recorded for this clonotype. This sequence joins TRBV6-5 and TRBJ1-1, with D tentatively TRBD1 (5 bases). V shed 2 bases and J shed 1 base, with 8 bases lying between them. The CDR3 sequence is 14 residues long. The V gene's germline CDR1 is MNHEY and CDR2 SVGAGI. CDR3 nucleotides: TGTGCCAGCAGTTACGGGGCAGAGAACACTGAAGCTTTCTTT. Protein sequence: CASSYGAENTEAFF.

V usage is TRBV24-1 and J usage is TRBJ2-1, with 9 nucleotides matching TRBD1. With V trimmed by 4 bases and J by 7 bases, 4 bases remained unmatched. The CDR3 extends over 14 amino acids. Germline assignment: CDR1 KGHDR and CDR2 SFDVKD. The DNA of the CDR3 is TGTGCCACCAGTGAGCATGACAGGGGGAATGAGCAGTTCTTC. Translation: CATSEHDRGNEQFF.

This clonotype was counted only a few times. The chain joins TRBV29-1 to TRBJ2-5; 10 bases agree with TRBD1. The J call may be wrong; the DNA end is better matched by TRBJ2-7. The CDR3 loop spans 13 amino acids. Germline V gene sequence: CDR1 SQVTM, CDR2 ANQGSEA. The CDR3 coding sequence is TGCAGCGTACGGGACAGGGGAACCTACGAGCAGTACTTC. Its translation: CSVRDRGTYEQYF.

The chain uses TRBV18 and TRBJ2-7, with D perhaps matching TRBD2 (5 bases). The CDR3 length is 14 residues. From germline, CDR1 is KGHSH and CDR2 LQKENI. Trimming took off 3 bases at V and 4 bases at J, with 13 bases between the two ends. CDR3 sequence (DNA): TGTGCCAGCTCACCGAACCGGGAAGAATACGAGCAGTACTTC. Its protein product is CASSPNREEYEQYF.

The chain employs TRBV25-1 and TRBJ2-1, with D possibly being TRBD2 (5 bases). The CDR3 is 14 residues long. Trimming left V 2 bases short and J 6 bases short, with 11 bases between. CDR1 and CDR2 from the germline V gene are MGHDK and SYGVNS. The CDR3, as DNA: TGTGCCAGCAGTGAACCCGCCCGGGGCAATGAGCAGTTCTTC. As protein: CASSEPARGNEQFF.

V and J are TRBV25-1 and TRBJ1-2; TRBD1 matches 8 bases. Germline CDR1 is MGHDK and CDR2 is SYGVNS. The CDR3 spans 14 residues. The J segment lost 8 bases and the V segment lost 6 bases, leaving 11 bases of the junction unmatched. The CDR3 reads CASSPRLTGEGYTF. DNA for the CDR3: TGTGCCAGCAGCCCGCGACTGACAGGGGAAGGCTACACCTTC.

The chain couples TRBV19 to TRBJ1-5; D gene unclear. Germline CDR1 is LNHDA and CDR2 is SQIVND (reference sequence). The ends were cut back, 4 bases at V and 0 bases at J, with 16 bases in the middle. The CDR3 is 17 amino acids. The CDR3 DNA follows: TGTGCCAGTAGTACCCGAGGAGGGCCCTATAGCAATCAGCCCCAGCATTTT. Its translation is CASSTRGGPYSNQPQHF. Complete variable domain (other parts from reference TRBV19 and TRBJ1-5): DGGITQSPKYLFRKEGQNVTLSCEQNLNHDAMYWYRQDPGQGLRLIYYSQIVNDFQKGDIAEGYSVSREKKESFPLTVTSAQKNPTAFYLCASSTRGGPYSNQPQHFGDGTRLSIL.

As concerns this clonotype: Compared with germline, one end of the junction differs, possibly owing to a read error. The V call is TRBV7-2, the J call TRBJ2-5; 10 nucleotides align to TRBD2. The germline gives CDR1 SGHTA, CDR2 FQGNSA. The CDR3 has 15 residues. CDR3 sequence reads: CAGSSSSGSQETQYF. In DNA, the CDR3 is TGTGCCGGCAGCTCCTCTAGCGGGAGTCAAGAGACCCAGTACTTC.

The count of this clonotype is one. The genes are TRBV2 and TRBJ2-7; D might be TRBD1 or TRBD2, each matching 5 bases. Trimming pared 6 bases from V and 4 bases from J, leaving 16 bases between. Germline CDR1 is SNHLY and CDR2 is FYNNEI. CDR3 length equals 14 residues. The CDR3 nucleotides read TGTGCCAGCAGGGGACGATTGGGACGTTACGAGCAGTACTTC. The encoded protein is CASRGRLGRYEQYF.

This chain joins TRBV10-1 and TRBJ1-5, with D perhaps matching TRBD1 (5 bases). CDR1 and CDR2 from the germline V gene are WNHNN and SYGVQD (reference sequence). The CDR3 extends over 13 amino acids. V dropped 11 bases and J dropped 10 bases, with 21 bases sitting between them. Here the CDR3 reads CAPTGTRWVPQHF. CDR3 in DNA: TGCGCCCCAACCGGGACGCGGTGGGTTCCCCAGCATTTT.

The chain combines TRBV2 with TRBJ2-5; 11 nucleotides match TRBD2. This CDR3 spans 14 amino acids. Per the germline V gene, CDR1 is SNHLY and CDR2 is FYNNEI. The V gene end was trimmed by 8 bases and the J gene end by 5 bases; junction bases not matched to a gene: 7. The CDR3 nucleotides read TGTGCCAGCGGGGTAGCGGGGGGGTGGGAGACCCAGTACTTC. It is translated as CASGVAGGWETQYF.

The gene calls are TRBV5-1 and TRBJ1-1; D not certain. The germline V gene has CDR1 SGHRS and CDR2 YFSETQ. Trimming removed 6 bases from V and 0 bases from J, with 15 bases in between. This CDR3 contains 15 residues. CDR3 region: CASTTFRRLNTEAFF. The CDR3 DNA reads TGCGCCAGCACGACCTTTAGGAGGTTGAACACTGAAGCTTTCTTT.

This clonotype was seen a handful of times. V usage is TRBV27 and J usage is TRBJ1-5; 8 positions match TRBD1. This CDR3 is built from 13 residues. V gave up 4 bases and J gave up 4 bases; unmatched junction bases: 0. Germline V CDR1 and CDR2: MNHEY, SMNVEV (reference sequence). CDR3 amino acids: CASSWTGNQPQHF. In nucleotides, the CDR3 is TGTGCCAGCAGTTGGACAGGGAATCAGCCCCAGCATTTT.

This clonotype turned up a few times. The chain carries TRBV4-1 and TRBJ2-7; the match to TRBD1 covers 7 bases. The CDR3 totals 14 residues. Germline assignment: CDR1 MGHRA and CDR2 YSYEKL. V lost 3 bases to trimming and J lost 4 bases; unmatched junction nucleotides: 6. The CDR3 protein is CASSQDSRGYEQYF. CDR3 nucleotide sequence: TGCGCCAGCAGCCAGGATAGCAGGGGGTACGAGCAGTACTTC.

V gene TRBV19 combines with J gene TRBJ2-7; 14 positions match TRBD2. The V and J ends lost 5 bases and 2 bases, in that order; junction bases with no gene match: 5. The CDR3 is 16 amino acids. Germline lookup yields CDR1 LNHDA and CDR2 SQIVND (reference sequence). CDR3 protein: CASSLTSGGAAYEQYF. The CDR3 nucleotides read TGTGCCAGTAGTTTGACTAGCGGGGGGGCCGCCTACGAGCAGTACTTC.

For this clonotype: A junction boundary mismatches the germline segment, possibly from a read error. This chain connects TRBV9 to TRBJ1-3; a possible D gene is TRBD1 (6 bases). The CDR3 is 15 amino acids. CDR1 and CDR2 from the germline V gene are SGDLS and YYNGEE. CDR3 in DNA: TGTGCCAGCAGCAAGAACAGGGCCTCTGGAGACACCATATATTTT. Amino acid sequence: CASSKNRASGDTIYF.

The CDR3 spells CASSFRLARGNEQFF. The DNA for the CDR3 is TGTGCCAGCAGCTTCCGACTAGCGAGGGGGAATGAGCAGTTCTTC. This chain joins TRBV11-2 and TRBJ2-1; 8 bases fit TRBD2. From germline, CDR1 is SGHAT and CDR2 FQNNGV. CDR3 size: 15 residues. The ends lost 3 bases at V and 7 bases at J; junction bases unmatched: 8.

This chain uses TRBV29-1 with TRBJ1-6, with 8 bases that match TRBD1. CDR1 is SQVTM, CDR2 ANQGSEA, per germline. CDR3 length: 14 residues. V dropped 7 bases and J dropped 6; count of bases not matched to a gene: 8. CDR3 region: CSAAGTGFNSPLHF. Here the CDR3 DNA reads TGCAGCGCCGCGGGGACAGGTTTTAATTCACCCCTCCACTTT.

The chain employs TRBV25-1 and TRBJ2-3; D gene unclear. The CDR3 consists of 15 residues. CDR1 MGHDK and CDR2 SYGVNS come from the germline V gene. Trimming cost V 6 bases and J 1 base, with 14 bases left between them. The CDR3 sequence: CASSTAYGGTDTQYF. The CDR3, as DNA: TGTGCCAGCAGCACAGCCTATGGCGGCACAGATACGCAGTATTTT.

The chain employs TRBV5-1 and TRBJ1-1; possible D gene TRBD1, 6 bases. V lost 2 bases to trimming and J lost 11 bases, with 16 bases between them. CDR1 is SGHRS, CDR2 YFSETQ, per germline. The CDR3 consists of 13 residues. The CDR3: CASSFGVSGVAFF. CDR3 coding DNA: TGCGCCAGCAGCTTCGGAGTTTCAGGGGTTGCTTTCTTT.

V gene TRBV7-9 combines with J gene TRBJ1-4; TRBD1 matches 8 bases. CDR3 size: 15 residues. V lost 5 bases, J lost 6 bases, and 8 bases stayed unmatched. Germline CDR1 and CDR2: SEHNR and FQNEAQ (reference sequence). CDR3 in amino acids: CASSPPGQEHEKLFF. In nucleotides, the CDR3 is TGTGCCAGCAGCCCTCCGGGACAGGAGCATGAAAAACTGTTTTTT.

The chain carries TRBV20-1 and TRBJ2-7, with unresolved D. Germline V gene sequence: CDR1 DFQATT, CDR2 SNEGSKA (reference sequence). V was shortened by 0 bases and J by 3 bases, with 9 bases between the two germline ends. This CDR3 contains 13 residues. DNA of the CDR3: TGCAGTGCTAGAGATATGAGATACTACGAGCAGTACTTC. It specifies CSARDMRYYEQYF.

This clonotype appeared many times. The J gene is TRBJ2-3, the V gene TRBV20-1, with TRBD1 identical over 9 bases. V trimming: 1 base; J trimming: 0 bases; junction bases outside the gene matches: 2. This CDR3 spans 15 amino acids. The germline V gene encodes CDR1 DFQATT and CDR2 SNEGSKA (reference sequence). Written as DNA, the CDR3 is TGCAGTGCTAGAGCCGGGACAGGGAGCACAGATACGCAGTATTTT. Protein: CSARAGTGSTDTQYF.

The chain has TRBV2 and TRBJ2-7, with 9 bases lining up with TRBD2. Germline V CDR1 and CDR2: SNHLY, FYNNEI. The CDR3 spans 12 residues. With V trimmed by 9 bases and J by 3 bases, 3 bases remained unmatched. The CDR3 DNA sequence: TGTGCCAGTCGACTAGCGGACTACGAGCAGTACTTC. It translates to CASRLADYEQYF.